This T cell receptor (beta chain) was identified in a study of siplizumab effects on memory and regulatory T cells. Points from the study as a whole: Naive T cells looked more diverse than memory cells and looked like major alloresponse contributors. Mappable alloreactive CD4+ clones came from Treg cells more than 60% of the time on average with siplizumab, against approximately 25% in controls. There were only a minor fraction of alloreactive clones that mapped to unstimulated subsets. Proliferating siplizumab-cultured Tregs lacked confirmed suppressive function.

Comment on this clone: Its antigen remains unidentified.

The length of the CDR3 is 18 residues. Between the trimmed V and J ends, which lost 2 bases and 1 base, there was a span of 20 bases. Germline assignment: CDR1 SGDLS and CDR2 YYNGEE. Assay: immunoSEQ multiplex PCR; the TCRdb copy retains only in-frame clones and omits some. The sample has around 110,000 clones; roughly 94% are singletons. The sequence was collected from a human donor in good health. This rearrangement joins TRBV9 to TRBJ2-3, with D possibly being TRBD1 or TRBD2 (6 bases each). The sequencing input was non-Treg CD4+ T cells sorted from blood. CDR3 in DNA: TGTGCCAGCAGCGTGGAGGGGGTGAGCCGGGAAGGCACAGATACGCAGTATTTT. Protein product: CASSVEGVSREGTDTQYF.